Listed below are T cell receptor beta chains from one sample, sequenced in a study of blood T cell repertoires in COVID-19. Only in-frame clones appear in the TCRdb table, and some are missing; sequencing was by immunoSEQ multiplex PCR. This sample yields about 270,000 clones, of which 83% are seen a single time; approximately 9% belongs to the top ten. Sequenced sample: peripheral blood. The receptors here all came from a woman aged 50 to 60 who had recovered from COVID-19. The CDR3 runs from the conserved cysteine through the conserved F or W. A D gene is named only where the DNA matches it firmly. Only some rows state a clone size, as once, few, many or a class for expanded clones.

CDR3 length: 13
J gene: TRBJ2-7
clone size: .
V gene: TRBV19
D gene: .
CDR3 DNA: TGTGCCAGTAGTTGGTCAGGAACCTACGAGCAGTACTTC
CDR3 protein: CASSWSGTYEQYF

CDR3 length: 17
J gene: TRBJ2-3
clone size: .
V gene: TRBV4-3
D gene: TRBD1
CDR3 DNA: TGCGCCAGCAGCCATGCCCTTGGGACAGGGGGCGCAAATACGCAGTATTTT
CDR3 protein: CASSHALGTGGANTQYF

CDR3 length: 12
J gene: TRBJ1-1
clone size: .
V gene: TRBV29-1
D gene: .
CDR3 DNA: TGCAGCGTTGGGACAAGTAGTTCTGAAGCTTTCTTT
CDR3 protein: CSVGTSSSEAFF

CDR3 length: 15
J gene: TRBJ2-5
clone size: .
V gene: TRBV4-3
D gene: TRBD2
CDR3 DNA: TGCGCCAGCAGCCAAGGCGAGCGGGGGGCAGAGACCCAGTACTTC
CDR3 protein: CASSQGERGAETQYF

CDR3 length: 17
J gene: TRBJ2-7
clone size: .
V gene: TRBV12-2
D gene: .
CDR3 DNA: TGTGCAAGTCGTTTCCAATCTCGGACTAGCGGTTCCTACGAGCAGTACTTC
CDR3 protein: CASRFQSRTSGSYEQYF

CDR3 length: 18
J gene: TRBJ2-1
clone size: .
V gene: TRBV11-2
D gene: TRBD1
CDR3 DNA: TGTGCCAGCAGCTTACGGTTAGGACAGGGGTACCCCTACAATGAGCAGTTCTTC
CDR3 protein: CASSLRLGQGYPYNEQFF

CDR3 length: 15
J gene: TRBJ1-2
clone size: .
V gene: TRBV19
D gene: TRBD1
CDR3 DNA: TGTGCCAGTAGTATAGTAGAGGGGGCCTACTATGGCTACACCTTC
CDR3 protein: CASSIVEGAYYGYTF

CDR3 length: 14
J gene: TRBJ1-1
clone size: .
V gene: TRBV6-5
D gene: TRBD1
CDR3 DNA: TGTGCCAGCAACCTACCAGGGGGGCACACTGAAGCTTTCTTT
CDR3 protein: CASNLPGGHTEAFF

CDR3 length: 16
J gene: TRBJ2-2
clone size: .
V gene: TRBV2
D gene: TRBD2
CDR3 DNA: TGTGCCAGCAGTCCCAGAGCGGGGGGACACACCGGGGAGCTGTTTTTT
CDR3 protein: CASSPRAGGHTGELFF

CDR3 length: 16
J gene: TRBJ2-6
clone size: .
V gene: TRBV4-3
D gene: TRBD2
CDR3 DNA: TGCGCCAGCAGCCGGGTAGCGGGCTCTGGGGCCAACGTCCTGACTTTC
CDR3 protein: CASSRVAGSGANVLTF

CDR3 length: 14
J gene: TRBJ1-4
clone size: .
V gene: TRBV19
D gene: .
CDR3 DNA: TGTGCCAGTAGTCCGGACACATTGCGGGAAAAACTGTTTTTT
CDR3 protein: CASSPDTLREKLFF

CDR3 length: 15
J gene: TRBJ1-1
clone size: .
V gene: TRBV3-1/TRBV3-2
D gene: .
CDR3 DNA: TGTGCCAGCAGCCTCGGGGGGGGCGCGAACACTGAAGCTTTCTTT
CDR3 protein: CASSLGGGANTEAFF

CDR3 length: 18
J gene: TRBJ2-1
clone size: .
V gene: TRBV5-5
D gene: TRBD2
CDR3 DNA: TGTGCCAGCAGCTTGGGGACTAGCCGAGTAACCTCCTACAATGAGCAGTTCTTC
CDR3 protein: CASSLGTSRVTSYNEQFF

CDR3 length: 14
J gene: TRBJ2-7
clone size: .
V gene: TRBV18
D gene: TRBD1
CDR3 DNA: TGTGCCAGCTCACCGACAGGGGACTCCTACGAGCAGTACTTC
CDR3 protein: CASSPTGDSYEQYF

CDR3 length: 13
J gene: TRBJ2-3
clone size: many
V gene: TRBV9
D gene: .
CDR3 DNA: TGTGCCAGCAGCGTAGTAGCATCAGATACGCAGTATTTT
CDR3 protein: CASSVVASDTQYF

CDR3 length: 18
J gene: TRBJ1-4
clone size: few
V gene: TRBV28
D gene: TRBD1
CDR3 DNA: TGTGCCAGCAGCCCGCAGCCGGGACAGGTCGCGGGTGGGGAAAAACTGTTTTTT
CDR3 protein: CASSPQPGQVAGGEKLFF

CDR3 length: 15
J gene: TRBJ1-5
clone size: .
V gene: TRBV2
D gene: TRBD1
CDR3 DNA: TGTGCCAGCAGTGAAATTACAGGGGCCGGTCAGCCCCAGCATTTT
CDR3 protein: CASSEITGAGQPQHF

CDR3 length: 16
J gene: TRBJ2-1
clone size: .
V gene: TRBV19
D gene: TRBD2
CDR3 DNA: TGTGCCAGTAGTATAGGGGGACTAGAAAGCACCTACGGCCAGTTCTTC
CDR3 protein: CASSIGGLESTYGQFF

CDR3 length: 14
J gene: TRBJ2-7
clone size: .
V gene: TRBV5-4
D gene: .
CDR3 DNA: TGTGCCAGCAGATACGACAGTAGGTCCTCCGAGCAGTACTTC
CDR3 protein: CASRYDSRSSEQYF

CDR3 length: 15
J gene: TRBJ2-2
clone size: .
V gene: TRBV7-3
D gene: .
CDR3 DNA: TGTGCCAGCAGCTTAGGACAGCTGAACACCGGGGAGCTGTTTTTT
CDR3 protein: CASSLGQLNTGELFF

CDR3 length: 14
J gene: TRBJ1-1
clone size: .
V gene: TRBV5-5
D gene: TRBD1
CDR3 DNA: TGTGCCAGCAGCTTGGTCGGGACAGGGACTGAAGCTTTCTTT
CDR3 protein: CASSLVGTGTEAFF

CDR3 length: 14
J gene: TRBJ2-1
clone size: .
V gene: TRBV2
D gene: TRBD2
CDR3 DNA: TGTGCCAGCACTCCCGGGGGGGGGTACAATGAGCAGTTCTTC
CDR3 protein: CASTPGGGYNEQFF

CDR3 length: 18
J gene: TRBJ2-4
clone size: .
V gene: TRBV6-2/TRBV6-3
D gene: TRBD1
CDR3 DNA: TGTGCCAGCAGTTACCTTACACAGGGGGCTATAGCCAAAAACATTCAGTACTTC
CDR3 protein: CASSYLTQGAIAKNIQYF

CDR3 length: 13
J gene: TRBJ1-2
clone size: .
V gene: TRBV27
D gene: .
CDR3 DNA: TGTGCCAGCAGTTGGACAGTTAACTATGGCTACACCTTC
CDR3 protein: CASSWTVNYGYTF

CDR3 length: 13
J gene: TRBJ1-2
clone size: .
V gene: TRBV11-2
D gene: .
CDR3 DNA: TGTGCCAGCAGCTTAACAGATAGATATGGCTACACCTTC
CDR3 protein: CASSLTDRYGYTF

CDR3 length: 16
J gene: TRBJ2-7
clone size: .
V gene: TRBV7-2
D gene: TRBD2
CDR3 DNA: TGTGCCAGCAGCCCCAGAGGACTAGCGGGAGGATACGAGCAGTACTTC
CDR3 protein: CASSPRGLAGGYEQYF

CDR3 length: 15
J gene: TRBJ1-6
clone size: .
V gene: TRBV6-5
D gene: .
CDR3 DNA: TGTGCCAGCTCACAAAGGGGTCACTATAATTCACCCCTCCACTTT
CDR3 protein: CASSQRGHYNSPLHF

CDR3 length: 12
J gene: TRBJ1-1
clone size: .
V gene: TRBV3-1/TRBV3-2
D gene: .
CDR3 DNA: TGTGCCAGCAGCCAAGAGCCAGGGGAAGCTTTCTTT
CDR3 protein: CASSQEPGEAFF

CDR3 length: 14
J gene: TRBJ1-3
clone size: once
V gene: TRBV7-2
D gene: .
CDR3 DNA: TGTGCCAGCAGCTTAGGCCTACCTGGAAACACCATATATTTT
CDR3 protein: CASSLGLPGNTIYF

CDR3 length: 16
J gene: TRBJ1-4
clone size: many
V gene: TRBV7-9
D gene: .
CDR3 DNA: TGTGCCAGCAGCTTAGCGATCGGAGGGTTAGAAGAAAAACTGTTTTTT
CDR3 protein: CASSLAIGGLEEKLFF

CDR3 length: 14
J gene: TRBJ2-7
clone size: .
V gene: TRBV7-8
D gene: TRBD1
CDR3 DNA: TGTGCCAGCAGCTTAGGGACAGGGAACTACGAGCAGTACTTC
CDR3 protein: CASSLGTGNYEQYF

CDR3 length: 13
J gene: TRBJ1-3
clone size: .
V gene: TRBV19
D gene: .
CDR3 DNA: TGTGCCAGTAGTAGGGGGCCTGGAAACACCATATATTTT
CDR3 protein: CASSRGPGNTIYF

CDR3 length: 12
J gene: TRBJ2-7
clone size: .
V gene: TRBV18
D gene: .
CDR3 DNA: TGTGCCAGCTCATCTGAGGAGTACGAGCAGTACTTC
CDR3 protein: CASSSEEYEQYF

CDR3 length: 13
J gene: TRBJ2-4
clone size: .
V gene: TRBV30
D gene: .
CDR3 DNA: TGTGCCTGGAACAGGGGGGGGTCGGACATTCAGTACTTC
CDR3 protein: CAWNRGGSDIQYF

CDR3 length: 14
J gene: TRBJ2-1
clone size: .
V gene: TRBV21-1
D gene: .
CDR3 DNA: TGTGCCAGCATCGCCGGTAGCGGTAACAATGAGCAGTTCTTC
CDR3 protein: CASIAGSGNNEQFF

CDR3 length: 14
J gene: TRBJ2-7
clone size: many
V gene: TRBV5-6
D gene: .
CDR3 DNA: TGTGCCAGCAGCTCGGGTGTCTCAGGGCGCGAGCAGTACTTC
CDR3 protein: CASSSGVSGREQYF

CDR3 length: 14
J gene: TRBJ1-1
clone size: .
V gene: TRBV5-6
D gene: .
CDR3 DNA: TGTGCCAGCAGCCGCCCGCCTACAGGGACTGAAGCTTTCTTT
CDR3 protein: CASSRPPTGTEAFF

CDR3 length: 14
J gene: TRBJ1-4
clone size: .
V gene: TRBV11-2
D gene: TRBD1
CDR3 DNA: TGTGCCAGCAGCATGGGACAGGGTAATGAAAAACTGTTTTTT
CDR3 protein: CASSMGQGNEKLFF

CDR3 length: 14
J gene: TRBJ1-1
clone size: .
V gene: TRBV7-2
D gene: .
CDR3 DNA: TGTGCCAGCAGCCCAAGGAGGGTTAGCACTGAAGCTTTCTTT
CDR3 protein: CASSPRRVSTEAFF

CDR3 length: 16
J gene: TRBJ2-1
clone size: few
V gene: TRBV6-2/TRBV6-3
D gene: TRBD1
CDR3 DNA: TGTGCCAGCAGTTACTCAAAGACAGGGGGCTACAATGAGCAGTTCTTC
CDR3 protein: CASSYSKTGGYNEQFF

CDR3 length: 14
J gene: TRBJ1-5
clone size: .
V gene: TRBV30
D gene: .
CDR3 DNA: TGTGCCTGGCGCGAGGGGGGGGGCAATCAGCCCCAGCATTTT
CDR3 protein: CAWREGGGNQPQHF

CDR3 length: 16
J gene: TRBJ1-5
clone size: few
V gene: TRBV7-8
D gene: .
CDR3 DNA: TGTGCCAGCAGCTTCGGCCGGGGGAGGGTGAATCAGCCCCAGCATTTT
CDR3 protein: CASSFGRGRVNQPQHF

CDR3 length: 15
J gene: TRBJ2-7
clone size: .
V gene: TRBV20-1
D gene: TRBD1
CDR3 DNA: TGCAGTGCAAGTTCTACAGGGGGGTCTGCCTACGAGCAGTACTTC
CDR3 protein: CSASSTGGSAYEQYF

CDR3 length: 11
J gene: TRBJ2-5
clone size: once
V gene: TRBV19
D gene: .
CDR3 DNA: TGTGCCAGTAGCCGGCAAGAGACCCAGTACTTC
CDR3 protein: CASSRQETQYF

CDR3 length: 15
J gene: TRBJ2-1
clone size: .
V gene: TRBV5-1
D gene: TRBD1
CDR3 DNA: TGCGCCAGCAGCTCGACCGGGACAGCAAACAATGAGCAGTTCTTC
CDR3 protein: CASSSTGTANNEQFF

CDR3 length: 16
J gene: TRBJ2-3
clone size: .
V gene: TRBV7-2
D gene: TRBD2
CDR3 DNA: TGTGCCAGCAGCCCCGATGGACTAGCGAGGACAGATACGCAGTATTTT
CDR3 protein: CASSPDGLARTDTQYF

CDR3 length: 17
J gene: TRBJ2-2
clone size: .
V gene: TRBV4-3
D gene: .
CDR3 DNA: TGCGCCAGCAGCCAAGATCCCGGGACATTTAACACCGGGGAGCTGTTTTTT
CDR3 protein: CASSQDPGTFNTGELFF

CDR3 length: 16
J gene: TRBJ1-1
clone size: once
V gene: TRBV5-6
D gene: .
CDR3 DNA: TGTGCCAGCAGCTTGAGTTATAGCCTTCCCCTCACTGAAGCTTTCTTT
CDR3 protein: CASSLSYSLPLTEAFF

CDR3 length: 14
J gene: TRBJ1-1
clone size: .
V gene: TRBV6-5
D gene: .
CDR3 DNA: TGTGCCAGTTATATCGACAGGTTTAACACTGAAGCTTTCTTT
CDR3 protein: CASYIDRFNTEAFF

CDR3 length: 11
J gene: TRBJ1-1
clone size: .
V gene: TRBV27
D gene: .
CDR3 DNA: TGTGCCAGCAGTCCCGGGACAGAAGCTTTCTTT
CDR3 protein: CASSPGTEAFF

CDR3 length: 15
J gene: TRBJ2-5
clone size: .
V gene: TRBV4-3
D gene: TRBD1
CDR3 DNA: TGCGCCAGCAGCCACGGGACAGGGGTAGAAGAGACCCAGTACTTC
CDR3 protein: CASSHGTGVEETQYF

CDR3 length: 13
J gene: TRBJ1-6
clone size: .
V gene: TRBV2
D gene: TRBD1
CDR3 DNA: TGTGCCACTCATAGGGGGCAGGGTTCACCCCTCCACTTT
CDR3 protein: CATHRGQGSPLHF

CDR3 length: 16
J gene: TRBJ2-4
clone size: .
V gene: TRBV19
D gene: .
CDR3 DNA: TGTGCCAGTAGTACCCTTCTTAGGGGAACCAAAAACATTCAGTACTTC
CDR3 protein: CASSTLLRGTKNIQYF

CDR3 length: 15
J gene: TRBJ2-2
clone size: .
V gene: TRBV7-9
D gene: TRBD1
CDR3 DNA: TGTGCCAGTAGGCCACCGGGACAGGACACCGGGGAGCTGTTTTTT
CDR3 protein: CASRPPGQDTGELFF

CDR3 length: 14
J gene: TRBJ2-2
clone size: .
V gene: TRBV6-6
D gene: .
CDR3 DNA: TGTGCCAGCAGTTACTCAACGGGTTCCGGGGAGCTGTTTTTT
CDR3 protein: CASSYSTGSGELFF